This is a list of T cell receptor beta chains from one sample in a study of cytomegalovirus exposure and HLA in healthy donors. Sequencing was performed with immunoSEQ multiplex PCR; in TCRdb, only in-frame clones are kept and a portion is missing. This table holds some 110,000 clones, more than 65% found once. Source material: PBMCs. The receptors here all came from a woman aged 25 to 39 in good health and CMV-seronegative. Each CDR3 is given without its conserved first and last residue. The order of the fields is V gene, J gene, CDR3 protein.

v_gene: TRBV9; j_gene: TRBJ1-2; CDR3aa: ASSPVQSGYT
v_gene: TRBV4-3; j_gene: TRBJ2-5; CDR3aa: ASSQDLRGAQY
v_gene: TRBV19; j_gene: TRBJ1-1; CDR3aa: ASRPGGGTEAF
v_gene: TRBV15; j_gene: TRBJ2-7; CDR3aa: ATSIRQGTYEQY
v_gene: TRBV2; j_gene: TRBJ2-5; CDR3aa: ASSTGRQETQY
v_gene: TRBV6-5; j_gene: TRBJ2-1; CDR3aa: ASSTPGLTYNEQF
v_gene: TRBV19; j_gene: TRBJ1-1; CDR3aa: ATVFEMNTEAF
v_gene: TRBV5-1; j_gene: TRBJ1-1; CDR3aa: ASSLDFQGLEAF
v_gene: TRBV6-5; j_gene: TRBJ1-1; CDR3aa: ASWTGILFGTEAF
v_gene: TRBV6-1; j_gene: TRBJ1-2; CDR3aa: ASSRVGTGAGGYT
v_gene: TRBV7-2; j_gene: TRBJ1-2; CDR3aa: ASSLWGGGYT
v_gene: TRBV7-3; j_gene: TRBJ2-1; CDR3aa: ASSTDPLASYNEQF
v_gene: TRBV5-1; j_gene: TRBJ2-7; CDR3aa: ASSLLRDSTYEQY
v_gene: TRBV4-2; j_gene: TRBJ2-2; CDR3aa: ASSQDLFLAGAVNTGELF
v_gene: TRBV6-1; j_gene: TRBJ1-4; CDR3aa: ASSGNRGDEKLF